Following are 3 T cell receptor beta chains from one sample sequenced in a study of beta chain features in type 1 diabetes. Study-level findings and limits: The study found moderately but significantly shorter TCRB CDR3s in all four CD4+ subsets of Type 1 diabetes patients.

Their recognized antigens are unknown. The isolated RNA, all of it, was reverse transcribed, so expressed TCRB transcripts were what got sequenced. Clones were sequenced by immunoSEQ multiplex PCR, and TCRdb holds only the in-frame ones, with some missing. The sample lists 45,000 to 60,000 clones, approximately 43% occurring once. Source material: stem cell memory CD4+ T cells from blood. The receptors were gathered from a man aged 30 to 45 with type 1 diabetes.

This clone was observed a few times. This chain connects TRBV9 to TRBJ2-3, with D perhaps matching TRBD2 (5 bases). Germline values: CDR1 SGDLS, CDR2 YYNGEE. CDR3 size: 13 residues. V lost 2 bases to trimming and J lost 7 bases, with 11 bases between them. For the CDR3, the DNA is TGTGCCAGCAGCGTTGGTAGCGATCATACGCAGTATTTT. The encoded protein is CASSVGSDHTQYF.

The chain employs TRBV7-8 and TRBJ1-6; the D is unclear. The CDR3 has 12 amino acids. V lost 3 bases and J 10 bases, leaving 7 bases between the germline ends. Germline V gene sequence: CDR1 SGHVS, CDR2 FQNEAQ. The CDR3 sequence is CASSFRESPLHF. DNA for the CDR3: TGTGCCAGCAGCTTTCGGGAATCACCCCTCCACTTT.

The rearrangement links TRBV21-1 to TRBJ1-4. TRBV21-1 is a documented pseudogene. This CDR3 comprises 15 residues. The chain's CDR3 is CASSKGRVLNEKLFF. CDR3 DNA sequence: TGTGCCAGCAGCAAAGGGAGGGTACTGAATGAAAAACTGTTTTTT.